The rows below give T cell receptor beta chains drawn from one sample of a study of response to subunit inactivated influenza vaccine. MiXCR, run by TCRdb on the RT-PCR reads, gives a single entry per CDR3 protein. Among around 200,000 distinct CDR3 sequences listed, approximately 12% were seen once. The data also belong to a second study, concerning T cells expressing NK-cell markers.

The source material was CD8+ T cells sorted from PBMCs, sampled roughly 13 days after vaccination. The receptors here all came from a man aged 50 to 59 who received an inactivated influenza vaccine. The CDR3 runs from the conserved cysteine through the conserved F or W. A D gene is named only where the DNA matches it firmly. A row's size may be missing; if present it is once, few, many or a size class.

>NA|TRBD1|TRBV29-1|TRBJ2-7
CSVETGTEYYEQYF
TGCAGCGTTGAAACCGGGACAGAGTACTACGAGCAGTACTTC
>NA|NA|TRBV12-3/TRBV12-4|TRBJ1-1
CASSPNRVGTEAFF
TGTGCCAGCAGTCCTAACAGGGTTGGGACTGAAGCTTTCTTT
>NA|TRBD2|TRBV7-9|TRBJ2-1
CASSGGFHEQFF
TGTGCCAGCTCGGGGGGGTTCCATGAGCAGTTCTTC
>NA|TRBD1|TRBV28|TRBJ2-7
CASRGQGWDEQYF
TGTGCCAGCAGGGGACAGGGTTGGGACGAGCAGTACTTC
>few|TRBD1|TRBV12-3/TRBV12-4|TRBJ1-5
CASSTGTGAQPQHF
TGTGCCAGCAGTACCGGGACAGGGGCTCAGCCCCAGCATTTT
>NA|NA|TRBV12-3/TRBV12-4|TRBJ2-1
CASSLVSGAHNEQFF
TGTGCCAGCAGTTTAGTTTCTGGGGCTCACAATGAGCAGTTCTTC
>few|NA|TRBV3-1|TRBJ1-5
CASSQDVGNQPQHF
TGTGCCAGCAGCCAAGATGTCGGCAATCAGCCCCAGCATTTT
>NA|NA|TRBV28|TRBJ1-3
CASSFLQVSGNTIYF
TGTGCCAGCAGTTTCCTACAGGTCTCTGGAAACACCATATATTTT
>many|NA|TRBV29-1|TRBJ2-5
CSVLGETQYF
TGCAGCGTTTTAGGGGAGACCCAGTACTTC
>NA|TRBD1|TRBV7-9|TRBJ2-5
CASSLEQGAETQYF
TGTGCCAGCAGCTTAGAACAGGGGGCCGAGACCCAGTACTTC
>few|TRBD1|TRBV27|TRBJ2-2
CASSSTQGISNTGELFF
TGTGCCAGCAGTTCCACACAGGGGATTTCGAACACCGGGGAGCTGTTTTTT
>many|TRBD1|TRBV28|TRBJ2-1
CASSSGQGIMSSYNEQFF
TGTGCCAGCAGCTCCGGACAGGGGATCATGAGCTCCTACAATGAGCAGTTCTTC
>NA|NA|TRBV20-1|TRBJ2-7
CSATEILVNEQYF
TGCAGTGCTACAGAGATACTAGTTAACGAGCAGTACTTC
>NA|TRBD1|TRBV28|TRBJ1-1
CASSLHRGTEAFF
TGTGCCAGCAGTCTTCACAGGGGAACTGAAGCTTTCTTT
>NA|NA|TRBV7-9|TRBJ2-1
CASSSSLVGEQFF
TGTGCCAGCAGCTCTAGCCTTGTGGGCGAGCAGTTCTTC
>NA|NA|TRBV15|TRBJ2-7
CATSLYYEQYF
TGTGCCACCAGCCTCTACTACGAGCAGTACTTC
>NA|TRBD2|TRBV28|TRBJ2-1
CASSDPGTSGRGAYNEQFF
TGTGCCAGCAGCGACCCCGGGACTAGCGGGAGAGGGGCCTACAATGAGCAGTTCTTC